The following is a TCR beta chain sequence with its context. Its antigen is not identified. The sample originates from a study of cytomegalovirus exposure and HLA in healthy donors. General observations from the study: The study recorded 150 to 200 TCR beta chains that were cytomegalovirus-associated. A few V segments could not be told apart, such as TRBV6-2 and TRBV6-3, and were left out.

Germline-derived CDR1 and CDR2 are SGHDN and FVKESK. Trimming stripped 2 bases from V and 2 bases from J, with 9 bases between. This CDR3 region has 14 residues. PCR primers comprised 60 Vbeta and 13 Jbeta primers. Using immunoSEQ multiplex PCR, the repertoire was profiled, and TCRdb retains in-frame clones only, with some absent. The sample has fewer than 200,000 clones, about 80% seen once. Sequencing was done on a sample of PBMCs. The receptor was derived from a woman aged 25 to 39 in good health and CMV-seronegative. J is TRBJ1-2 and V is TRBV14, with D maybe TRBD1 (6 bases). This CDR3 reads CASSQWDMNYGYTF. The CDR3 DNA reads as TGTGCCAGCAGCCAATGGGACATGAACTATGGCTACACCTTC.